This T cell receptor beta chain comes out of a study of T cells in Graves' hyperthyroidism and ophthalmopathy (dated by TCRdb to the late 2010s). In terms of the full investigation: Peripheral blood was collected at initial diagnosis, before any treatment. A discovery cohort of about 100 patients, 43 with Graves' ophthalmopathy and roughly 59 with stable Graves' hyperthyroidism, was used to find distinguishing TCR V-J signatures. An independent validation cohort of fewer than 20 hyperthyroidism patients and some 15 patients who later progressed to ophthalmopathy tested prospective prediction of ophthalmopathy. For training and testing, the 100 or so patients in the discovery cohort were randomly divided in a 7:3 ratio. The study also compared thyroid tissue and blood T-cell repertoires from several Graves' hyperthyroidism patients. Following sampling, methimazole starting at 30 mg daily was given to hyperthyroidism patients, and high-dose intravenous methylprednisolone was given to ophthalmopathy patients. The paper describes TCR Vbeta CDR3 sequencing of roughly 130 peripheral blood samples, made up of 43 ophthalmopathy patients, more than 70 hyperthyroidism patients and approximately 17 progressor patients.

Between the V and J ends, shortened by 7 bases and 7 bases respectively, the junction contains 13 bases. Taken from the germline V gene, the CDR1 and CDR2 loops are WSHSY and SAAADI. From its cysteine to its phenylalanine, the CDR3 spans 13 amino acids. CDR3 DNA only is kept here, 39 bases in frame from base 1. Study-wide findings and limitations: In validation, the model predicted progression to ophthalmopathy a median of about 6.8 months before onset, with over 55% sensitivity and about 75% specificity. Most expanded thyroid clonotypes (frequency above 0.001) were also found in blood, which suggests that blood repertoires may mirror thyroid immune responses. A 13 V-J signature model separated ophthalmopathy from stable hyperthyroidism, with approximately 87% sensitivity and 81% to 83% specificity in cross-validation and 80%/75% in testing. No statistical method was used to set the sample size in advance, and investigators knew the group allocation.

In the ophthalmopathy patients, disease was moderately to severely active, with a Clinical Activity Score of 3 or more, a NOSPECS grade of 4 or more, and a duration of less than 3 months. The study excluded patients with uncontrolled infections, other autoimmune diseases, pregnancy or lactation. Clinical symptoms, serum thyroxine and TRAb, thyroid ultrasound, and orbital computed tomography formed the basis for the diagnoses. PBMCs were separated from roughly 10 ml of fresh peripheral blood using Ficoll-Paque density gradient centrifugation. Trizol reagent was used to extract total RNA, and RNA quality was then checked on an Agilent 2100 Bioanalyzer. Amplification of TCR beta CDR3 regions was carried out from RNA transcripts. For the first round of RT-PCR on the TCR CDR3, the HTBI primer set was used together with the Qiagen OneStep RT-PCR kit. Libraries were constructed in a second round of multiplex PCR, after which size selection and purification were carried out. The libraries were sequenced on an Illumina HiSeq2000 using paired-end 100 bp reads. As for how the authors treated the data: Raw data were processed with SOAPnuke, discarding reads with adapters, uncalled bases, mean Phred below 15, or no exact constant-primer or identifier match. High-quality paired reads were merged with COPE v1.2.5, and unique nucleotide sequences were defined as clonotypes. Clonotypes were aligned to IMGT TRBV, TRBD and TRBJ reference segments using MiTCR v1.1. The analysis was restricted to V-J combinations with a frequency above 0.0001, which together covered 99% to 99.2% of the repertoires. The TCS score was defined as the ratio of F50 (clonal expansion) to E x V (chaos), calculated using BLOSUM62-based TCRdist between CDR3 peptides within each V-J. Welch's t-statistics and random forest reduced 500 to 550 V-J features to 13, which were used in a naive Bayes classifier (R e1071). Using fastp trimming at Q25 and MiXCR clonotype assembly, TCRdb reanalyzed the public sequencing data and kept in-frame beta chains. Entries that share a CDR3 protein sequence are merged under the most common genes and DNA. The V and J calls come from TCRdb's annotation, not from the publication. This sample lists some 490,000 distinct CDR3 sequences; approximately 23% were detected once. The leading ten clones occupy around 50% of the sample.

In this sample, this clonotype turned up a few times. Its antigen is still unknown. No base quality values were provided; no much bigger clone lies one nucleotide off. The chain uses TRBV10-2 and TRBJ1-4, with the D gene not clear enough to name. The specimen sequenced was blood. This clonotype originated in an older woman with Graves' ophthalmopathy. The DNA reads TGCGCCAGCAACACGGGTTTAAGTGAAAAACTGTTTTTT. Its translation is CASNTGLSEKLFF.